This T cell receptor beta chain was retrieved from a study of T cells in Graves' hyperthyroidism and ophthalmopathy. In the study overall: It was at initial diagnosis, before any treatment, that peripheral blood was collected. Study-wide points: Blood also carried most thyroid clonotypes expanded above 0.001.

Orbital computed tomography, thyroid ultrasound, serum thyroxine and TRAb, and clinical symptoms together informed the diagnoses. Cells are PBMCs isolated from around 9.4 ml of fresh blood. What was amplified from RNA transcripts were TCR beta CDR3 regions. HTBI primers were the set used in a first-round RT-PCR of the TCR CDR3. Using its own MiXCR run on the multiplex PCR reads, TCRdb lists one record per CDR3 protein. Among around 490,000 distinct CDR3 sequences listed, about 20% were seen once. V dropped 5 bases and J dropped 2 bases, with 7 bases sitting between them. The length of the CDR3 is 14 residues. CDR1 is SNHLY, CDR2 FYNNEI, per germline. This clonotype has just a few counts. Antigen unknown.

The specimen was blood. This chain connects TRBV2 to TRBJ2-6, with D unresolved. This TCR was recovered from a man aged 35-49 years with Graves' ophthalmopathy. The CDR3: CASSTRAGANVLTF. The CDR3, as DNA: TGTGCCAGCAGTACCCGGGCTGGGGCCAACGTCCTGACTTTC.